This is a list of T cell receptor beta chains from one sample in a study of spatial heterogeneity in lung cancer. TCRdb re-called the 5' RACE reads through MiXCR, storing one row per CDR3 protein. The table includes about 120,000 distinct CDR3 sequences, 9% to 15% detected once. Sequenced material: PBMCs, taken at follow-up. Source of these receptors: a male donor with early-stage non-small cell lung cancer. Each CDR3 is given with its conserved first and last residue.

CDR3 length	V gene	CDR3 protein
16	TRBV5-1	CASSLLPRTSGNEQFF
16	TRBV5-1	CASSLEGQGVTDTQYF
12	TRBV24-1	CATSDNREEQFF
17	TRBV12-5	CASGLNYGPYYNSPLHF
15	TRBV6-2/TRBV6-3	CASSLELVSNQPQHF
16	TRBV20-1	CSARDRTGGSGNTIYF
15	TRBV9	CASSERPSGVDTQYF
15	TRBV18	CASSPRDRGSLEQYF
15	TRBV20-1	CSVQADEYSNQPQHF
15	TRBV11-2	CASSFRRGQNTEAFF
16	TRBV7-3	CASSPLSGGSTDTQYF
14	TRBV10-1	CASKEGSNTDTQYF
14	TRBV4-3	CASSLDTFLETQYF
15	TRBV6-2/TRBV6-3	CASDTKRAQNTEAFF
20	TRBV6-6	CASRPSGAHRDRGVTGELFF
13	TRBV18	CASSPRGAGEQYF
17	TRBV7-6	CASSLGLVAGVQETQYF